A selection of T cell receptor beta chains follows, all from one sample in a study of blood T cell repertoires in COVID-19. The assay was immunoSEQ multiplex PCR, and TCRdb's table has in-frame clones only and misses some. The sample holds 180,000 or so clones, about nine tenths seen once. Sequenced: peripheral blood. These receptors were obtained from a woman in her fifties or sixties with acute or convalescent COVID-19. Each CDR3 is given with its conserved first and last residue. A D gene is named only where the DNA matches it firmly. A row's size may be missing; if present it is once, few, many or a size class.

d_call	cdr3_length	clone_size	v_call	j_call	cdr3_nt	cdr3_aa
TRBD1	16	-	TRBV7-8	TRBJ1-4	TGTGCCAGCAGCTTAACAGGGGGACAGGGGAATGAAAAACTGTTTTTT	CASSLTGGQGNEKLFF
TRBD1	14	-	TRBV5-1	TRBJ1-1	TGCGCCAGCAGCGTGGGGACAGTGAACACTGAAGCTTTCTTT	CASSVGTVNTEAFF
-	14	-	TRBV9	TRBJ2-1	TGTGCCAGCAGCGTCTCGAGCTCCTACAATGAGCAGTTCTTC	CASSVSSSYNEQFF
-	11	-	TRBV5-6	TRBJ2-7	TGTGCCAGCAGCACACACTACGAGCAGTACTTC	CASSTHYEQYF
-	13	-	TRBV9	TRBJ2-7	TGTGCCAGCAGCGTAGTGGGGCTCTCCGAGCAGTACTTC	CASSVVGLSEQYF
TRBD1	14	-	TRBV5-1	TRBJ1-6	TGCGCCAGCAGCACGGGACAGGGTATTTCACCCCTCCACTTT	CASSTGQGISPLHF
TRBD2	17	-	TRBV9	TRBJ2-3	TGTGCCAGCAGCCTAGGGACTAAACCGACTAGCACAGATACGCAGTATTTT	CASSLGTKPTSTDTQYF
-	14	-	TRBV7-3	TRBJ2-3	TGTGCCAGCAGCTTGGGACTCAACCGGGATACGCAGTATTTT	CASSLGLNRDTQYF
-	13	-	TRBV2	TRBJ1-6	TGTGCCATTCGACGGGACTATAATTCACCCCTCCACTTT	CAIRRDYNSPLHF
-	12	-	TRBV19	TRBJ2-7	TGTGCCAGTAGGGGCAGGGCCGACGAGCAGTACTTC	CASRGRADEQYF
TRBD2	19	-	TRBV19	TRBJ2-3	TGTGCCAGTAGTATAGGTACGACTAGCGGGAGGCCCCTCACAGATACGCAGTATTTT	CASSIGTTSGRPLTDTQYF
-	15	-	TRBV19	TRBJ2-6	TGTGCCAGTACGCGACAGGCGTATGGGGCCAACGTCCTGACTTTC	CASTRQAYGANVLTF
-	12	-	TRBV10-3	TRBJ2-3	TGTGCCATGAGAGGGGACTCAGATACGCAGTATTTT	CAMRGDSDTQYF
TRBD2	14	-	TRBV6-5	TRBJ2-7	TGTGCCAGCAGGCCCACTACTAGCGGCCTCGAGCAGTACTTC	CASRPTTSGLEQYF
-	13	-	TRBV29-1	TRBJ1-1	TGCAGCGTCAAAAGGGGAGGGGGCACTGAAGCTTTCTTT	CSVKRGGGTEAFF
-	16	once	TRBV11-3	TRBJ1-2	TGTGCCAGCAGCTCAGGACAGCCCCCTACCCCACATGGCTACACCTTC	CASSSGQPPTPHGYTF
-	16	few	TRBV5-1	TRBJ2-3	TGCGCCAGCAGCCCAGGCGATCGCGGGGAGGCAGATACGCAGTATTTT	CASSPGDRGEADTQYF
-	12	-	TRBV5-5	TRBJ1-5	TGTGCCAGCAGCCCATTCAGCGGGCCCCAGCATTTT	CASSPFSGPQHF
TRBD1	15	few	TRBV19	TRBJ1-6	TGTGCCAGTAGTCCCGGGACAGGACTGGGTTCACCCCTCCACTTT	CASSPGTGLGSPLHF
-	16	-	TRBV25-1	TRBJ2-1	TGTGCCAGCAGTGACAGAAGCGGGCGTGTGTACAATGAGCAGTTCTTC	CASSDRSGRVYNEQFF
-	12	once	TRBV5-6	TRBJ1-2	TGTGCCAGCAGCGTAGGAGGGTATGGCTACACCTTC	CASSVGGYGYTF
-	13	-	TRBV13	TRBJ1-1	TGTGCCAGCGTCGGGGTTTACGACACTGAAGCTTTCTTT	CASVGVYDTEAFF
-	16	-	TRBV5-6	TRBJ1-6	TGTGCCAGCAGCTTGCGGGGGGTCTCCTATAATTCACCCCTCCACTTT	CASSLRGVSYNSPLHF
TRBD2	13	-	TRBV9	TRBJ2-5	TGTGCCAGCAGCCCTGGCGGGGGGGAGATCCAGTACTTC	CASSPGGGEIQYF
-	11	-	TRBV29-1	TRBJ1-2	TGCAGCGCCCCGACAGGTGGTGGCTACACCTTC	CSAPTGGGYTF
TRBD2	15	-	TRBV7-2	TRBJ2-3	TGTGCCAGCAGAAAAGGGGCTAGCGGGACAGATACGCAGTATTTT	CASRKGASGTDTQYF
-	16	-	TRBV9	TRBJ2-2	TGTGCCAGCAGCGTATCCGCGTTCGCGAACACCGGGGAGCTGTTTTTT	CASSVSAFANTGELFF
TRBD2	16	-	TRBV11-3	TRBJ2-3	TGTGCCAGCAGCCCCCTAAGCGGGGGTTTCACAGATACGCAGTATTTT	CASSPLSGGFTDTQYF
TRBD1	15	once	TRBV9	TRBJ1-2	TGTGCCAGCAGCGAGAGCGGACAGGGGTTCTATGGCTACACCTTC	CASSESGQGFYGYTF
-	13	-	TRBV2	TRBJ2-3	TGTGCCAGCAGGGATGGACAGACAGATACGCAGTATTTT	CASRDGQTDTQYF
-	15	once	TRBV13	TRBJ1-3	TGTGCCAGCAGCTTAGGCCCAGACTCTGGAAACACCATATATTTT	CASSLGPDSGNTIYF